Below, 27 T cell receptor beta chains from the same sample are listed, as sequenced in a study of immune cell composition in non-small cell lung cancer. This table comes from immunoSEQ multiplex PCR, and its TCRdb copy is limited to in-frame clones, with some not included. The table includes about 14,000 clones, over 70% detected once. Material for sequencing was lung tumor tissue. Receptors originate from a human donor with non-small cell lung cancer.

The V and J genes are TRBV30 and TRBJ1-2; D is uncertain. The CDR3 covers 12 residues. Trimming stripped 2 bases from V and 12 bases from J, with 16 bases between. Per the germline V gene, CDR1 is GTSNPN and CDR2 is SVGIG (reference sequence). CDR3 amino acids: CAWSIRPGLDTF. The CDR3 DNA is TGTGCCTGGAGTATAAGACCGGGCCTTGACACCTTC.

The gene calls are TRBV18 and TRBJ2-3, with 12 bases fitting TRBD2. Trimming at V came to 3 bases and at J to 1 base, leaving 14 bases not matched to a gene. The length of the CDR3 is 20 residues. CDR1 KGHSH and CDR2 LQKENI come from the germline V gene. The CDR3 reads CASSPRVLRTSGDRTDTQYF. As DNA, the CDR3 is TGTGCCAGCTCACCTCGGGTCCTCCGGACTAGCGGGGACCGCACAGATACGCAGTATTTT. Combining the CDR3 with reference TRBV18 and TRBJ2-3 gives the whole variable domain NAGVMQNPRHLVRRRGQEARLRCSPMKGHSHVYWYRQLPEEGLKFMVYLQKENIIDESGMPKERFSAEFPKEGPSILRIQQVVRGDSAAYFCASSPRVLRTSGDRTDTQYFGPGTRLTVL.

The rearrangement links TRBV6-5 to TRBJ1-3, with D uncertain. Looked up from germline, CDR1 is MNHEY and CDR2 is SVGAGI. The CDR3 has 14 amino acids. V was pared by 7 bases and J by 2 bases, with 12 bases between. As DNA, the CDR3 is TGTGCCAGCATCGGTAGGAAGGCTGGAAACACCATATATTTT. It specifies CASIGRKAGNTIYF.

The V gene is TRBV28, the J gene TRBJ1-5; maybe TRBD1 (5 bases). V gave up 5 bases and J gave up 2 bases, with 19 bases separating them. The CDR3 is made up of 17 amino acids. Germline CDR1 MDHEN, CDR2 SYDVKM. The CDR3 here is CASSIGDPGRGNQPQHF. CDR3 coding DNA: TGTGCCAGCAGTATAGGGGACCCGGGTCGGGGCAATCAGCCCCAGCATTTT.

This chain links TRBV28 with TRBJ2-7; D is unclear. Between the trimmed V and J ends, which lost 3 bases and 5 bases, there was a span of 5 bases. Germline loops: CDR1 MDHEN, CDR2 SYDVKM. CDR3 length: 11 residues. For the CDR3, the DNA is TGTGCCAGCAGTTTTGGAGACGAGCAGTACTTC. Protein product: CASSFGDEQYF.

The chain combines TRBV20-1 with TRBJ2-1; possibly TRBD2 for D (5 bases). Trimming stripped 3 bases from V and 15 bases from J, with 12 bases between. The CDR3 totals 10 residues. Germline V gene data show CDR1 as DFQATT and CDR2 as SNEGSKA (reference sequence). The CDR3 region has the DNA TGCAGTGCTAGGCCCCCCGGAGGGTTCTTC. This translates into CSARPPGGFF.

The CDR3 DNA is TGCGCCAGCAGCTTGGGGCTAGCGAAGGGGGACTACGAGCAGTACTTC. This gives the protein CASSLGLAKGDYEQYF. The chain is built from TRBV5-1 and TRBJ2-7; tentatively, D is TRBD1 or TRBD2 (6 bases each). Germline V gene lookup returns CDR1 SGHRS and CDR2 YFSETQ. Trimming removed 0 bases from V and 3 bases from J, with 16 bases in between. The CDR3 has 16 amino acids. The full variable domain, in which reference TRBV5-1 and TRBJ2-7 provide the parts outside the CDR3, is KAGVTQTPRYLIKTRGQQVTLSCSPISGHRSVSWYQQTPGQGLQFLFEYFSETQRNKGNFPGRFSGRQFSNSRSEMNVSTLELGDSALYLCASSLGLAKGDYEQYFGPGTRLTVT.

The CDR3 here is CASSWGWGNYGYTF. The DNA of the CDR3 is TGCGCCAGCAGCTGGGGATGGGGAAACTATGGCTACACCTTC. This sequence joins TRBV5-1 and TRBJ1-2; D ambiguous. V gave up 3 bases and J gave up 2 bases, with 11 bases separating them. This CDR3 has 14 residues. The germline V gene has CDR1 SGHRS and CDR2 YFSETQ.

The rearrangement links TRBV4-1 to TRBJ2-2, with 7 bases identical to TRBD1. Per germline, CDR1 MGHRA and CDR2 YSYEKL. The CDR3 sequence is 15 residues long. V lost 0 bases to trimming and J lost 5 bases; unmatched junction nucleotides: 3. CDR3 nucleotide sequence: TGCGCCAGCAGCCAAGAAGACAGGGTGACCGGGGAGCTGTTTTTT. Encoded protein: CASSQEDRVTGELFF.

By its share, this clone is medium-sized (0.01 to 0.1%). The gene calls are TRBV6-4 and TRBJ2-7; either TRBD1 or TRBD2 may fit D (5 bases each). The CDR3 has 13 amino acids. Trimming pared 6 bases from V and 5 bases from J, leaving 14 bases between. Germline V gene sequence: CDR1 MRHNA, CDR2 SNTAGT. CDR3 bases: TGTGCCAGCAGGGACGACGGGGCGAACGAGCAGTACTTC. The encoded protein is CASRDDGANEQYF.

This clone was observed a handful of times. The gene calls are TRBV28 and TRBJ2-4; 8 nucleotides align to TRBD2. V was pared by 3 bases and J by 15 bases, with 16 bases of the junction left unmatched. The CDR3 spans 15 residues. Germline loops: CDR1 MDHEN, CDR2 SYDVKM. CDR3 sequence reads: CASSLTKSGGRGLYF. Written as DNA, the CDR3 is TGTGCCAGCAGTTTGACGAAAAGCGGGGGCCGAGGGTTGTACTTC.

The count of this clone is one. This chain connects TRBV27 to TRBJ1-6; D may be TRBD1 (5 bases). Looked up from germline, CDR1 is MNHEY and CDR2 is SMNVEV (reference sequence). Trimming shortened V by 2 bases and J by 2 bases, and 13 bases separated the two germline ends. This CDR3 has 17 residues. The CDR3 sequence is CASSLSWGETYNSPLHF. The CDR3, as DNA: TGTGCCAGCAGTTTAAGTTGGGGCGAGACCTATAATTCACCCCTCCACTTT.

The genes are TRBV5-6 and TRBJ2-7, with D unresolved. Germline V CDR1 and CDR2: SGHDT, YYEEEE. The CDR3 consists of 12 residues. Trimming removed 5 bases from V and 1 base from J, with 7 bases in between. The CDR3 DNA sequence: TGTGCCAGCAGTGACTCTTCCTACGAGCAGTACTTC. Protein: CASSDSSYEQYF.

The rearrangement joins TRBV5-4 to TRBJ1-2; D perhaps matches TRBD1 (5 bases). Trimming removed 5 bases from V and 3 bases from J, with 14 bases in between. CDR1 and CDR2 from the germline V gene are SGHNT and YYREEE (reference sequence). The CDR3 consists of 14 residues. This CDR3 reads CASSKTGTYYGYTF. CDR3 nucleotides: TGTGCCAGCAGTAAGACCGGGACCTACTATGGCTACACCTTC.

The genes are TRBV2 and TRBJ2-2; D call uncertain. Trimming took off 6 bases at V and 5 bases at J, with 10 bases between the two ends. CDR3 length: 13 amino acids. CDR1 and CDR2 (germline): SNHLY, FYNNEI. The DNA of the CDR3 is TGTGCCAGCAGCCTCACGGTTACCGGGGAGCTGTTTTTT. This codes for CASSLTVTGELFF. Based on the CDR3 plus reference TRBV2 and TRBJ2-2, the full variable domain is EPEVTQTPSHQVTQMGQEVILRCVPISNHLYFYWYRQILGQKVEFLVSFYNNEISEKSEIFDDQFSVERPDGSNFTLKIRSTKLEDSAMYFCASSLTVTGELFFGEGSRLTVL.

The V and J genes are TRBV28 and TRBJ2-1, with 15 bases identical to TRBD2. CDR1 is MDHEN and CDR2 is SYDVKM in the germline V gene. The CDR3 length is 19 residues. The V segment lost 3 bases and the J segment 8 bases; nucleotides outside the gene matches: 14. CDR3 in DNA: TGTGCCAGCAGTTTCGGACTAGCGGGAGGGCGCAGGGGGGGCGATGAGCAGTTCTTC. Its translation is CASSFGLAGGRRGGDEQFF. The full variable domain, its missing parts supplied by reference TRBV28 and TRBJ2-1, is DVKVTQSSRYLVKRTGEKVFLECVQDMDHENMFWYRQDPGLGLRLIYFSYDVKMKEKGDIPEGYSVSREKKERFSLILESASTNQTSMYLCASSFGLAGGRRGGDEQFFGPGTRLTVL.

The V gene is TRBV7-3, the J gene TRBJ2-1, with D unresolved. CDR3 length: 13 residues. Germline CDR1 SGHTA, CDR2 FQGTGA. V dropped 5 bases and J dropped 4 bases, with 9 bases sitting between them. In nucleotides, the CDR3 is TGTGCCAGCAGCCTCAGCTATTACAATGAGCAGTTCTTC. Amino acid sequence: CASSLSYYNEQFF.

The chain has TRBV7-6 and TRBJ2-2; D remains ambiguous. The ends were cut back, 5 bases at V and 4 bases at J, with 8 bases in the middle. The CDR3 has 13 residues. Germline V gene lookup returns CDR1 SGHVS and CDR2 FNYEAQ. Here the CDR3 DNA reads TGTGCCAGCAGCCTCCGGCCCACCGGGGAGCTGTTTTTT. Translated, it gives CASSLRPTGELFF.

The V gene is TRBV13, the J gene TRBJ2-2, with TRBD1 identical over 7 bases. The CDR3 is 14 amino acids. Germline CDR1 reads PRHDT; CDR2 reads FYEKMQ (reference sequence). The V and J ends lost 5 bases and 1 base, in that order; junction bases with no gene match: 1. In DNA, the CDR3 is TGTGCCAGCAGCCGGGACAGGAACACCGGGGAGCTGTTTTTT. Translation gives CASSRDRNTGELFF.

This chain connects TRBV5-4 to TRBJ2-3; 11 nucleotides line up with TRBD2. Per germline, CDR1 SGHNT and CDR2 YYREEE (reference sequence). Germline trimming cut 3 bases from V and 0 bases from J; bases unmatched to any gene: 15. This CDR3 has 20 residues. Written as DNA, the CDR3 is TGTGCCAGCAGCTCCCGATCCGGGACTAGCGGTCGTTATAGCACAGATACGCAGTATTTT. Translated, it gives CASSSRSGTSGRYSTDTQYF.

This rearrangement joins TRBV28 to TRBJ2-7; TRBD1 agrees at 7 bases. Germline-derived CDR1 and CDR2 are MDHEN and SYDVKM. The CDR3 sequence is 14 residues long. Losses at the gene ends were 5 bases for V and 2 bases for J; bases not matched to a gene: 6. The CDR3 is CASSPRDRAYEQYF. CDR3 bases: TGTGCCAGCAGTCCCCGGGACAGAGCCTACGAGCAGTACTTC. The full variable domain, its missing parts supplied by reference TRBV28 and TRBJ2-7, is DVKVTQSSRYLVKRTGEKVFLECVQDMDHENMFWYRQDPGLGLRLIYFSYDVKMKEKGDIPEGYSVSREKKERFSLILESASTNQTSMYLCASSPRDRAYEQYFGPGTRLTVT.

This clone was recorded a few times. The genes are TRBV7-9 and TRBJ1-2; D possibly corresponds to TRBD1 (5 bases). The CDR3 is 15 residues long. Between the trimmed V and J ends, which lost 5 bases and 6 bases, there was a span of 19 bases. Germline CDR1 is SEHNR and CDR2 is FQNEAQ (reference sequence). CDR3 residues: CASSPDRDQGNGYTF. As DNA, the CDR3 is TGTGCCAGCAGCCCCGATAGGGATCAGGGAAATGGCTACACCTTC.

The V and J genes are TRBV28 and TRBJ1-4, with D tentatively TRBD1 (5 bases). With 6 bases removed from V and 5 bases from J, the gap between germline ends came to 16 bases. Germline V gene lookup returns CDR1 MDHEN and CDR2 SYDVKM. The CDR3 has 15 amino acids. CDR3 bases: TGTGCCAGCAGATTACCCGGGACCGCGAATGAAAAACTGTTTTTT. Amino acid sequence: CASRLPGTANEKLFF.

The rearrangement links TRBV19 to TRBJ1-3; D uncertain. V lost 10 bases, J lost 4 bases, and 17 bases lay in between. Germline CDR1 reads LNHDA; CDR2 reads SQIVND (reference sequence). This CDR3 has 14 amino acids. The CDR3 nucleotides read TGTGCCACCTCCTCTCAAGGGTCCGGAAACACCATATATTTT. As protein: CATSSQGSGNTIYF.

The V call is TRBV7-9, the J call TRBJ2-1, with 8 bases identical to TRBD2. There are 15 residues in the CDR3. Unmatched junction bases numbered 9, after V lost 5 bases and J lost 6 bases. Germline V gene sequence: CDR1 SEHNR, CDR2 FQNEAQ (reference sequence). For the CDR3, the DNA is TGTGCCAGCAGCATCGGGGGGGGCTGGACCAATGAGCAGTTCTTC. Amino acids: CASSIGGGWTNEQFF. Complete variable domain (other parts from reference TRBV7-9 and TRBJ2-1): DTGVSQNPRHKITKRGQNVTFRCDPISEHNRLYWYRQTLGQGPEFLTYFQNEAQLEKSRLLSDRFSAERPKGSFSTLEIQRTEQGDSAMYLCASSIGGGWTNEQFFGPGTRLTVL.

The rearrangement links TRBV4-1 to TRBJ1-1; TRBD1 might be the D (5 bases). The germline gives CDR1 MGHRA, CDR2 YSYEKL. V gave up 4 bases and J gave up 2 bases, with 11 bases separating them. The CDR3 runs 14 residues. Here the CDR3 reads CASSRQQANTEAFF. CDR3 in DNA: TGCGCCAGCAGCCGCCAACAGGCAAACACTGAAGCTTTCTTT.

The V gene is TRBV29-1, the J gene TRBJ1-4; 8 positions agree with TRBD1. J gave up 5 bases and V 0 bases, and 8 bases lay outside the gene matches. The CDR3 runs to 16 residues. The V gene's germline CDR1 is SQVTM and CDR2 ANQGSEA. The CDR3 is CSVEDQGAGRNEKLFF. CDR3 sequence (DNA): TGCAGCGTTGAAGATCAGGGGGCAGGGAGAAATGAAAAACTGTTTTTT.